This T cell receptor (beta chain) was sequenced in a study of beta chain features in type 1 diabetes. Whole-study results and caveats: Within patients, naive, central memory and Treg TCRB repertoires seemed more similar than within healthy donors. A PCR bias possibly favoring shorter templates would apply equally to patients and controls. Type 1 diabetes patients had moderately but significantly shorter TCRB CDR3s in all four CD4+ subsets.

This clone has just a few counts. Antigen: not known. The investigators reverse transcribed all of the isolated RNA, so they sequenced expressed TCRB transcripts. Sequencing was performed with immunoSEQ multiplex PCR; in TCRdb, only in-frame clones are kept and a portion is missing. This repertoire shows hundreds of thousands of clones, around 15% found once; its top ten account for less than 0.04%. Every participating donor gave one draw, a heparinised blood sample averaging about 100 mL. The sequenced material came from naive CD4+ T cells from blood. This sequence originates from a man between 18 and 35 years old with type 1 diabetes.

CDR3 bases: TGTGCCAGCTCACCTGGACAGGGATTCGGGTATAACTATGGCTACACCTTC. It yields the protein CASSPGQGFGYNYGYTF. The J gene is TRBJ1-2, the V gene TRBV18; 8 bases match TRBD1. CDR3 length: 17 amino acids. V lost 3 bases, J lost 1 base, and 10 bases stayed unmatched. From germline, CDR1 is KGHSH and CDR2 LQKENI.